The present T cell receptor beta chain was sequenced within a study of shared clonotypes between healthy human individuals. Per the germline V gene, CDR1 is SGHAT and CDR2 is FQNNGV. The CDR3 length is 15 residues. With 2 bases clipped from V and 2 bases from J, the junction kept 4 bases outside the gene matches. Every donor was a Caucasian adult from Nashville, Tennessee. Some clones are missing from TCRdb's copy, which holds only in-frame ones; the method was immunoSEQ multiplex PCR. The sample comprises about 480,000 clones, more than 65% of which are singletons, and 13% rests with the top ten. The chain employs TRBV11-2 and TRBJ2-7, with 9 bases identical to TRBD2. Source material: PBMCs. The sequence was collected from a woman in her 40s in good health. Some clones in this sample may be carry-over from other donors' samples. The CDR3 protein is CASSLRTSAPYEQYF. The CDR3 DNA sequence: TGTGCCAGCAGCTTACGGACTAGCGCGCCCTACGAGCAGTACTTC.